This TCR beta chain was recovered during a study of blood T cell repertoires in COVID-19. This CDR3 region has 13 residues. With 8 bases clipped from V and 2 bases from J, the junction kept 5 bases outside the gene matches. Germline V gives CDR1 SGHTA, CDR2 FQGNSA. Assay: immunoSEQ multiplex PCR; the TCRdb copy retains only in-frame clones and omits some. The repertoire consists of some 150,000 clones, with approximately 88% occurring once and the leading ten covering 0.95% to 1.5%. The chain employs TRBV7-2 and TRBJ2-5, with 7 positions matching TRBD2. This receptor was obtained from a woman in her 30s with acute COVID-19. Source material: PBMCs or T cells enriched from blood (not recorded which). The DNA for the CDR3 is TGTGCCAGCTGGGGGAGGGAACAAGAGACCCAGTACTTC. It codes for CASWGREQETQYF.